A selection of T cell receptor beta chains follows, all from one sample in a study of identical twins. TCRdb redid the calling of the 5' RACE reads with MiXCR, one entry per CDR3 protein. The repertoire includes about 700,000 distinct CDR3 sequences, less than 7% of them detected once, and 1.5% to 2% sits in the top ten. The material sequenced was naive T cells sorted from blood. Receptors were obtained from a man aged 18 to 30 in good health. Both conserved end residues are part of each CDR3.

j_gene: TRBJ2-2; v_gene: TRBV20-1; CDR3aa: CSARPPLVASGELFF
j_gene: TRBJ2-7; v_gene: TRBV9; CDR3aa: CASSRREGVEQYF
j_gene: TRBJ2-7; v_gene: TRBV20-1; CDR3aa: CSARDLIPGAGFYEQYF
j_gene: TRBJ2-7; v_gene: TRBV4-1; CDR3aa: CASSQEGTGPAEQYF
j_gene: TRBJ2-5; v_gene: TRBV5-1; CDR3aa: CASSIGQGARETQYF
j_gene: TRBJ2-3; v_gene: TRBV6-1; CDR3aa: CASSTGGEDTQYF
j_gene: TRBJ2-7; v_gene: TRBV27; CDR3aa: CASSFLGGVSYEQYF
j_gene: TRBJ2-7; v_gene: TRBV3-1; CDR3aa: CASSPPRGAGGSYEQYF
j_gene: TRBJ1-2; v_gene: TRBV5-6; CDR3aa: CASSLDQGRNYGYTF
j_gene: TRBJ2-1; v_gene: TRBV7-2; CDR3aa: CASSTLKAGGLPLIQFF
j_gene: TRBJ2-5; v_gene: TRBV10-3; CDR3aa: CATTLGGQETQYF
j_gene: TRBJ2-2; v_gene: TRBV13; CDR3aa: CASSATGTGGELFF
j_gene: TRBJ2-3; v_gene: TRBV7-8; CDR3aa: CASSLMASGSTDTQYF
j_gene: TRBJ2-5; v_gene: TRBV6-5; CDR3aa: CASSYPTRGETQYF
j_gene: TRBJ1-4; v_gene: TRBV5-1; CDR3aa: CASSRILGRSPNEKLFF
j_gene: TRBJ1-5; v_gene: TRBV30; CDR3aa: CAWSWGQGFQPQHF
j_gene: TRBJ2-7; v_gene: TRBV27; CDR3aa: CASSPYGGSSYEQYF
j_gene: TRBJ2-7; v_gene: TRBV4-2; CDR3aa: CASGKPLDGDSYEQYF
j_gene: TRBJ2-1; v_gene: TRBV29-1; CDR3aa: CSVEDLLPEQFF
j_gene: TRBJ1-2; v_gene: TRBV11-2; CDR3aa: CASSLVPGVNYGYTF
j_gene: TRBJ2-7; v_gene: TRBV12-3/TRBV12-4; CDR3aa: CASSRPGTYEQYF
j_gene: TRBJ1-1; v_gene: TRBV7-2; CDR3aa: CASSLLGLSEAFF
j_gene: TRBJ2-7; v_gene: TRBV4-1; CDR3aa: CASSQGEVRGEQYF
j_gene: TRBJ1-2; v_gene: TRBV12-3/TRBV12-4; CDR3aa: CASRTGPNYGYTF
j_gene: TRBJ2-7; v_gene: TRBV5-1; CDR3aa: CASSFGQGTTQYF
j_gene: TRBJ2-1; v_gene: TRBV7-8; CDR3aa: CASSFLGGGLYNEQFF
j_gene: TRBJ2-4; v_gene: TRBV6-5; CDR3aa: CASSYSIAGGNIQYF
j_gene: TRBJ2-3; v_gene: TRBV10-1; CDR3aa: CASSGRRDTQYF
j_gene: TRBJ2-6; v_gene: TRBV27; CDR3aa: CATRNPGANVLTF
j_gene: TRBJ2-3; v_gene: TRBV4-3; CDR3aa: CASSRRDRGTDTQYF
j_gene: TRBJ2-2; v_gene: TRBV29-1; CDR3aa: CSVEGVGELFF
j_gene: TRBJ2-7; v_gene: TRBV29-1; CDR3aa: CSVGLTVPHYEQYF
j_gene: TRBJ2-7; v_gene: TRBV5-1; CDR3aa: CASSLAGGAPYEQYF
j_gene: TRBJ1-1; v_gene: TRBV11-2; CDR3aa: CASNDVALGQTNTEAFF
j_gene: TRBJ1-4; v_gene: TRBV20-1; CDR3aa: CSATRDRGVSVRNEKLFF
j_gene: TRBJ2-5; v_gene: TRBV20-1; CDR3aa: CSARSPGQGAETQYF
j_gene: TRBJ1-1; v_gene: TRBV4-2; CDR3aa: CASSQERGGTEAFF
j_gene: TRBJ2-7; v_gene: TRBV5-1; CDR3aa: CASSLWGPSYEQYF
j_gene: TRBJ2-1; v_gene: TRBV7-2; CDR3aa: CASGPGAGSYNEQFF
j_gene: TRBJ2-2; v_gene: TRBV24-1; CDR3aa: CATSENGGVPGELFF
j_gene: TRBJ2-7; v_gene: TRBV12-3/TRBV12-4; CDR3aa: CASSLAGASEQYF
j_gene: TRBJ1-4; v_gene: TRBV12-3/TRBV12-4; CDR3aa: CASSGQNEGEKLFF
j_gene: TRBJ1-1; v_gene: TRBV6-1; CDR3aa: CASSEEPTSNTEAFF
j_gene: TRBJ2-1; v_gene: TRBV4-2; CDR3aa: CASSQGSGGPHEQFF
j_gene: TRBJ2-1; v_gene: TRBV7-3; CDR3aa: CASSETGGESYNEQFF
j_gene: TRBJ1-4; v_gene: TRBV30; CDR3aa: CAWKGLRQRGEKLFF
j_gene: TRBJ2-7; v_gene: TRBV4-3; CDR3aa: CASSQDYLGGYEQYF
j_gene: TRBJ2-2; v_gene: TRBV5-6; CDR3aa: CASSLGQGASGELFF
j_gene: TRBJ1-5; v_gene: TRBV10-3; CDR3aa: CAINDRGLNQPQHF
j_gene: TRBJ2-1; v_gene: TRBV12-3/TRBV12-4; CDR3aa: CASSLALGEGPYNEQFF
j_gene: TRBJ2-7; v_gene: TRBV20-1; CDR3aa: CSASVPMTGGYEQYF